This T cell receptor (beta chain) originates from a study of blood T cells in healthy people across ages. Extraction yielded at least 6 micrograms of total RNA per sample. Regarding this clonotype: The antigen remains unidentified.

Study-level points and caveats: Higher diversity, along with more naive CD4+ cells, distinguished long-lived donors from aged donors.

Through a sample-barcoded 5' primer and a J-beta primer mix, a second PCR was run for about 6 to 12 cycles. TCRdb used MiXCR to reprocess the 5' RACE reads, holding one entry per CDR3 protein. The sample yields some 1,000,000 distinct CDR3 sequences, roughly a quarter seen once. These data were also reused for a study on T cells of mothers and their children. From that study: A few healthy Caucasian mothers and their six children were the donors. Random nucleotides (2-4) and sample barcodes were added by the M1S primer used in the second PCR.

This receptor was identified in a girl aged 2-15 years in good health. Input material: blood.

CDR3 residues: CSVGHDSEQFF. The CDR3 coding sequence is TGCAGCGTTGGCCACGACTCTGAGCAGTTCTTC. The J gene is TRBJ2-1, the V gene TRBV29-1; D not certain. Germline V lookup: CDR1 SQVTM, CDR2 ANQGSEA. The V end was cut by 4 bases, the J end by 9 bases, with 10 bases between. The CDR3 consists of 11 residues.